This entry concerns a single T cell receptor beta chain. The antigen remains undetermined. Assay used: immunoSEQ multiplex PCR; TCRdb lists only in-frame clones, some missing. Seen here are roughly 100,000 clones, roughly 80% observed once, and the top ten hold approximately 15%. The CDR3 is made up of 12 amino acids. Trimming cost V 2 bases and J 10 bases, with 9 bases left between them. Germline V gives CDR1 SGHTA, CDR2 FQGNSA. This record belongs to a study of Ad26.COV2.S vaccination and SARS-CoV-2 variants. The study, taken as a whole, reports: The breadth of spike-specific CD8+ and CD4+ T cell responses after vaccination was reportedly substantial.

Sequencing was performed on peripheral blood, taken after recovery from COVID-19. The V gene is TRBV7-2, the J gene TRBJ2-4; D is uncertain. The source is a human donor who had recovered from COVID-19. The CDR3 loop is CASSLSNGIQYF. The CDR3 DNA reads TGTGCCAGCAGCTTATCGAACGGTATTCAGTACTTC.